This T cell receptor (beta chain) was recorded in a study of cytomegalovirus exposure and HLA in healthy donors. The PCR was carried out with 60 Vbeta primers and 13 Jbeta primers. Libraries were prepared by immunoSEQ multiplex PCR; TCRdb keeps only in-frame clonotypes and omits some of them. Here the sample spans about 200,000 clones, roughly four fifths being singletons. After removal of 4 bases from V and 1 base from J, the junction contained 12 bases not matched to a gene. CDR3 length equals 17 residues. CDR1 is MGHRA and CDR2 is YSYEKL in the germline V gene. The chain joins TRBV4-1 to TRBJ2-5; TRBD2 matches at 7 bases. The sequenced material came from PBMCs. The sequence derives from a man aged 18-30 years in good health and CMV-seronegative. CDR3 sequence reads: CASSRTPGTKIQETQYF. In nucleotides, the CDR3 is TGCGCCAGCAGCCGAACCCCCGGGACTAAGATCCAAGAGACCCAGTACTTC.